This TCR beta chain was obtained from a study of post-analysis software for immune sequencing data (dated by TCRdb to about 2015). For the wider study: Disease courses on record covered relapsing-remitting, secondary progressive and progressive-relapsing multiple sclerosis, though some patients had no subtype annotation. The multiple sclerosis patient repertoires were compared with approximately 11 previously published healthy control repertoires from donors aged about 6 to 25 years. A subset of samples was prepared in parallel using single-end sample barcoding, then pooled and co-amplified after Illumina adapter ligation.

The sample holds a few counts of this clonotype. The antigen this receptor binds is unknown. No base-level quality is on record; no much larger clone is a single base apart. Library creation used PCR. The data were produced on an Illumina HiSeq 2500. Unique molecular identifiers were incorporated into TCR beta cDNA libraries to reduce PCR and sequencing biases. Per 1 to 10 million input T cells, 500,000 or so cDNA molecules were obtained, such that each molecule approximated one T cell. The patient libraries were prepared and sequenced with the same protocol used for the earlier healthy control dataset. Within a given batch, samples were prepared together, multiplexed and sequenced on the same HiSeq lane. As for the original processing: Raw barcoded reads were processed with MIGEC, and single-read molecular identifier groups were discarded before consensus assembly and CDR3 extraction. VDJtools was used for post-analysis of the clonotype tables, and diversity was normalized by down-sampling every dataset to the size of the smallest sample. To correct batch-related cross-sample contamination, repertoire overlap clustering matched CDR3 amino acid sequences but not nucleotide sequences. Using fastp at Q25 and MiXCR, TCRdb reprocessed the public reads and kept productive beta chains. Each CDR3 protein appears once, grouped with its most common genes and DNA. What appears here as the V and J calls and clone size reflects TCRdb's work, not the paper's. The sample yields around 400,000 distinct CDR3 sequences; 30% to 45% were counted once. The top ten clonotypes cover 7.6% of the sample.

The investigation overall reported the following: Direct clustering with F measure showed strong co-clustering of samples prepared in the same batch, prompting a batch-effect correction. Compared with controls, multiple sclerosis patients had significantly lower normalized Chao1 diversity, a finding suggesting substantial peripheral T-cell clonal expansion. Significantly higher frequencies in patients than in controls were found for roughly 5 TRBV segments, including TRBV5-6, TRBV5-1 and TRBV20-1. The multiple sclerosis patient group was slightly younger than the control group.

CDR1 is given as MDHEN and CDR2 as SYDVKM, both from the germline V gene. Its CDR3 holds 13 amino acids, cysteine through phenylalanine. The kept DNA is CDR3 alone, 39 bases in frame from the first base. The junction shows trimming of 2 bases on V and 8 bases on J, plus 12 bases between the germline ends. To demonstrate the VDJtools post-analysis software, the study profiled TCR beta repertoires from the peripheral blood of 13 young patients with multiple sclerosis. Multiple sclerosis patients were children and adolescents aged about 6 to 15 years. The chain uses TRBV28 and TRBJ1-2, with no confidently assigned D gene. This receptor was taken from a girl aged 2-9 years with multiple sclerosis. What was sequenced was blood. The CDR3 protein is CASSLAVAGGYTF. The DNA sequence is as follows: TGTGCCAGCAGTTTAGCTGTGGCTGGGGGCTACACCTTC.